What follows describes a single TCR beta chain. Within the sample, other DNA sequences also encode this same CDR3. Trimming removed 3 bases from V and 3 bases from J, with 6 bases in between. The CDR3 consists of 11 residues. Germline CDR1 is DFQATT and CDR2 is SNEGSKA (reference sequence). The data originate from a study of shared clonotypes between healthy human individuals. TCRdb's copy holds only in-frame clones and misses some; the assay was immunoSEQ multiplex PCR. The sample holds some 2.3 million clones, approximately 95% seen once. The sequencing sample was made of naive CD4+ T cells from PBMCs. Subset in this sample: CD45RA+ positively selected. The receptor comes from a young man in good health. Some clones in this sample may be carry-over from other donors' samples. The chain uses TRBV20-1 and TRBJ2-7; D is unclear. The CDR3 spells CSARGLYEQYF. DNA for the CDR3: TGCAGTGCTAGGGGCCTCTACGAGCAGTACTTC.